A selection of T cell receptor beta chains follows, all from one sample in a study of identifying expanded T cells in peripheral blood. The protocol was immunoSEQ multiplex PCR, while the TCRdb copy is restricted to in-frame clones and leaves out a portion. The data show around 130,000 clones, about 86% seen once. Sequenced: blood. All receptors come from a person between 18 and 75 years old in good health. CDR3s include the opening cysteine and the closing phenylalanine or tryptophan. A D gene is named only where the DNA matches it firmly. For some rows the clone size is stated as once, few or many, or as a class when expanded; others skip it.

CDR3aa: CASSDCSTGTENGLLENTIYF
CDR3nt: TGTGCCAGCAGTGACTGTTCTACCGGGACAGAAAATGGGTTACTCGAAAACACCATATATTTT
v_gene: TRBV6-4
j_gene: TRBJ1-3
d_gene: TRBD1
abundance: .

CDR3aa: CASSVQGAYGYTF
CDR3nt: TGTGCCAGCAGTGTTCAGGGGGCCTATGGCTACACCTTC
v_gene: TRBV6-1
j_gene: TRBJ1-2
d_gene: TRBD1
abundance: .

CDR3aa: CASSLRSGTVGEGQYF
CDR3nt: TGTGCCAGCAGCTTGCGGTCCGGGACAGTAGGCGAAGGGCAGTACTTC
v_gene: TRBV5-4
j_gene: TRBJ2-7
d_gene: TRBD1
abundance: .

CDR3aa: CASSSLSSGSTDTQYF
CDR3nt: TGTGCCAGCAGCAGCCTATCTAGCGGAAGCACAGATACGCAGTATTTT
v_gene: TRBV28
j_gene: TRBJ2-3
d_gene: TRBD2
abundance: .

CDR3aa: CAISEEQNEQFF
CDR3nt: TGTGCCATCAGTGAAGAACAGAATGAGCAGTTCTTC
v_gene: TRBV10-3
j_gene: TRBJ2-1
d_gene: .
abundance: .

CDR3aa: CASSETRHPGGYTF
CDR3nt: TGTGCCAGCAGTGAAACCCGACACCCGGGAGGCTACACCTTC
v_gene: TRBV2
j_gene: TRBJ1-2
d_gene: .
abundance: few

CDR3aa: CASSNNLMNTEAFF
CDR3nt: TGCGCCAGCAGTAACAACCTCATGAACACTGAAGCTTTCTTT
v_gene: TRBV5-1
j_gene: TRBJ1-1
d_gene: .
abundance: .

CDR3aa: CASSKVELPPASTDTQYF
CDR3nt: TGTGCCAGCAGCAAAGTAGAACTCCCTCCAGCTAGCACAGATACGCAGTATTTT
v_gene: TRBV21-1
j_gene: TRBJ2-3
d_gene: .
abundance: .

CDR3aa: CASRIGQGEAFF
CDR3nt: TGCGCCAGCAGAATCGGACAGGGTGAAGCTTTCTTT
v_gene: TRBV5-1
j_gene: TRBJ1-1
d_gene: TRBD1
abundance: .

CDR3aa: CASSEPSGRANEQYF
CDR3nt: TGTGCCAGCAGTGAACCTAGCGGGAGGGCTAACGAGCAGTACTTC
v_gene: TRBV25-1
j_gene: TRBJ2-7
d_gene: TRBD2
abundance: .

CDR3aa: CASSLYGFGQFF
CDR3nt: TGTGCCAGCAGCTTATATGGGTTCGGGCAGTTCTTC
v_gene: TRBV7-2
j_gene: TRBJ2-1
d_gene: .
abundance: .

CDR3aa: CASSAGWGQGQPQHF
CDR3nt: TGTGCCAGCAGCGCCGGGTGGGGGCAGGGTCAGCCCCAGCATTTT
v_gene: TRBV5-5
j_gene: TRBJ1-5
d_gene: .
abundance: .

CDR3aa: CASSEGGLNTEAFF
CDR3nt: TGTGCCAGCAGTGAGGGGGGGCTGAACACTGAAGCTTTCTTT
v_gene: TRBV2
j_gene: TRBJ1-1
d_gene: .
abundance: .

CDR3aa: CASSPDTGGAEAFF
CDR3nt: TGTGCCAGCAGTCCAGACACAGGGGGAGCTGAAGCTTTCTTT
v_gene: TRBV28
j_gene: TRBJ1-1
d_gene: TRBD1
abundance: .

CDR3aa: CAFNAGATNEQFF
CDR3nt: TGTGCCTTCAACGCGGGGGCCACTAATGAGCAGTTCTTC
v_gene: TRBV10-3
j_gene: TRBJ2-1
d_gene: .
abundance: .

CDR3aa: CASSLASSRGQVGEQYF
CDR3nt: TGCGCCAGCAGCTTGGCTTCATCAAGGGGACAGGTAGGCGAGCAGTACTTC
v_gene: TRBV5-1
j_gene: TRBJ2-7
d_gene: TRBD1
abundance: once

CDR3aa: CASLKEGGREQYF
CDR3nt: TGTGCCAGTCTTAAAGAGGGGGGCAGGGAGCAGTACTTC
v_gene: TRBV6-5
j_gene: TRBJ2-7
d_gene: .
abundance: .

CDR3aa: CASRGQYNQPQHF
CDR3nt: TGTGCCAGTCGGGGGCAGTACAATCAGCCCCAGCATTTT
v_gene: TRBV19
j_gene: TRBJ1-5
d_gene: .
abundance: .

CDR3aa: CASSLGAFLSNQPQHF
CDR3nt: TGTGCCAGCAGCTTGGGGGCGTTCCTTAGCAATCAGCCCCAGCATTTT
v_gene: TRBV5-6
j_gene: TRBJ1-5
d_gene: .
abundance: .

CDR3aa: CASSLDGQPHQPQHF
CDR3nt: TGCGCCAGCAGCTTGGATGGACAGCCCCATCAGCCCCAGCATTTT
v_gene: TRBV5-1
j_gene: TRBJ1-5
d_gene: .
abundance: .

CDR3aa: CASSLNSAGGPYRDGELFF
CDR3nt: TGTGCCAGCAGCTTAAATTCAGCGGGGGGGCCTTACCGGGACGGGGAGCTGTTTTTT
v_gene: TRBV7-2
j_gene: TRBJ2-2
d_gene: TRBD2
abundance: .

CDR3aa: CASSLSGGPNTGELFF
CDR3nt: TGTGCCAGCAGTTTATCAGGAGGGCCGAACACCGGGGAGCTGTTTTTT
v_gene: TRBV28
j_gene: TRBJ2-2
d_gene: .
abundance: .

CDR3aa: CASSTQGVGDEQYF
CDR3nt: TGTGCCAGCTCAACCCAGGGGGTTGGGGACGAGCAGTACTTC
v_gene: TRBV18
j_gene: TRBJ2-7
d_gene: TRBD1
abundance: .

CDR3aa: CASSLPARSYNEQFF
CDR3nt: TGTGCCAGCAGTTTACCCGCCCGCTCCTACAATGAGCAGTTCTTC
v_gene: TRBV28
j_gene: TRBJ2-1
d_gene: .
abundance: many

CDR3aa: CAISEPRDYYEQYF
CDR3nt: TGTGCCATCAGTGAGCCCAGGGACTACTACGAGCAGTACTTC
v_gene: TRBV10-3
j_gene: TRBJ2-7
d_gene: TRBD2
abundance: once

CDR3aa: CASSQQAGNTEAFF
CDR3nt: TGCGCCAGCAGCCAACAAGCCGGGAACACTGAAGCTTTCTTT
v_gene: TRBV4-1
j_gene: TRBJ1-1
d_gene: .
abundance: few

CDR3aa: CASRGQGNSGNTIYF
CDR3nt: TGTGCCAGTCGCGGACAGGGGAACTCTGGAAACACCATATATTTT
v_gene: TRBV5-6
j_gene: TRBJ1-3
d_gene: TRBD1
abundance: few

CDR3aa: CSVGRREGGTDTQYF
CDR3nt: TGCAGCGTTGGTCGGCGGGAAGGAGGCACAGATACGCAGTATTTT
v_gene: TRBV29-1
j_gene: TRBJ2-3
d_gene: .
abundance: medium-sized

CDR3aa: CASSEWGGVVQDQYF
CDR3nt: TGTGCCAGCAGTGAATGGGGGGGCGTTGTTCAAGACCAGTACTTC
v_gene: TRBV6-1
j_gene: TRBJ2-5
d_gene: .
abundance: .

CDR3aa: CASTAGGGSQPQHF
CDR3nt: TGTGCCAGCACCGCCGGGGGGGGCAGCCAGCCCCAGCATTTT
v_gene: TRBV6-6
j_gene: TRBJ1-5
d_gene: .
abundance: .

CDR3aa: CASSSKEEAQDTQYF
CDR3nt: TGTGCCAGCAGCTCAAAGGAAGAAGCGCAAGATACGCAGTATTTT
v_gene: TRBV7-6
j_gene: TRBJ2-3
d_gene: .
abundance: .

CDR3aa: CASSLGVPGQHNSPLHF
CDR3nt: TGTGCCAGCAGCTTGGGAGTTCCGGGACAGCATAATTCACCCCTCCACTTT
v_gene: TRBV7-8
j_gene: TRBJ1-6
d_gene: TRBD1
abundance: .

CDR3aa: CASSFGSGGIHEQYF
CDR3nt: TGTGCCAGCAGCTTCGGGTCGGGCGGGATCCACGAGCAGTACTTC
v_gene: TRBV28
j_gene: TRBJ2-7
d_gene: .
abundance: .

CDR3aa: CASSPGQPGAAQYF
CDR3nt: TGCGCCAGCAGCCCGGGCCAACCAGGCGCTGCCCAGTACTTC
v_gene: TRBV5-1
j_gene: TRBJ2-5
d_gene: .
abundance: .

CDR3aa: CASSTNRDSSGNTIYF
CDR3nt: TGTGCCAGCAGTACCAACAGGGACAGCTCTGGAAACACCATATATTTT
v_gene: TRBV6-6
j_gene: TRBJ1-3
d_gene: TRBD1
abundance: .

CDR3aa: CASGGPNQETQYF
CDR3nt: TGTGCCAGCGGGGGACCGAACCAAGAGACCCAGTACTTC
v_gene: TRBV25-1
j_gene: TRBJ2-5
d_gene: .
abundance: .

CDR3aa: CASLRTVANTIYF
CDR3nt: TGTGCCAGCCTAAGGACAGTAGCAAACACCATATATTTT
v_gene: TRBV28
j_gene: TRBJ1-3
d_gene: .
abundance: .

CDR3aa: CASSHAGTRSTGELFF
CDR3nt: TGTGCCAGCAGCCATGCGGGGACTAGGTCAACCGGGGAGCTGTTTTTT
v_gene: TRBV5-4
j_gene: TRBJ2-2
d_gene: TRBD2
abundance: .

CDR3aa: CASSLGTTRDTQYF
CDR3nt: TGTGCCAGCAGTCTAGGGACTACCAGAGATACGCAGTATTTT
v_gene: TRBV28
j_gene: TRBJ2-3
d_gene: TRBD2
abundance: .

CDR3aa: CASRPLAGDYNEQFF
CDR3nt: TGTGCCAGCAGGCCACTAGCGGGAGATTACAATGAGCAGTTCTTC
v_gene: TRBV7-9
j_gene: TRBJ2-1
d_gene: TRBD2
abundance: .

CDR3aa: CAISETSGSGNTIYF
CDR3nt: TGTGCCATCAGTGAGACCTCAGGCTCTGGAAACACCATATATTTT
v_gene: TRBV10-3
j_gene: TRBJ1-3
d_gene: .
abundance: .

CDR3aa: CASSLAGTGEAFF
CDR3nt: TGTGCCAGCAGCTTAGCCGGGACAGGAGAAGCTTTCTTT
v_gene: TRBV11-3
j_gene: TRBJ1-1
d_gene: TRBD1
abundance: .

CDR3aa: CSVDGTENTDTQYF
CDR3nt: TGCAGCGTTGATGGGACAGAAAACACAGATACGCAGTATTTT
v_gene: TRBV29-1
j_gene: TRBJ2-3
d_gene: TRBD1
abundance: .

CDR3aa: CASSWSTDNEQFF
CDR3nt: TGTGCCAGCAGTTGGTCGACCGACAATGAGCAGTTCTTC
v_gene: TRBV27
j_gene: TRBJ2-1
d_gene: .
abundance: .

CDR3aa: CASSLEWGARETQYF
CDR3nt: TGTGCCAGCAGCTTGGAGTGGGGCGCCCGAGAGACCCAGTACTTC
v_gene: TRBV5-4
j_gene: TRBJ2-5
d_gene: .
abundance: few

CDR3aa: CASSQGGLTDTQYF
CDR3nt: TGTGCCAGCAGCCAAGGGGGATTGACAGATACGCAGTATTTT
v_gene: TRBV4-2
j_gene: TRBJ2-3
d_gene: .
abundance: .

CDR3aa: CASSDSGQGRYEQYF
CDR3nt: TGTGCCAGCAGTGATAGCGGACAGGGGAGGTACGAGCAGTACTTC
v_gene: TRBV6-1
j_gene: TRBJ2-7
d_gene: TRBD1
abundance: .

CDR3aa: CASSQSRQNYGYTF
CDR3nt: TGCGCCAGCAGCCAATCTCGCCAGAACTATGGCTACACCTTC
v_gene: TRBV4-3
j_gene: TRBJ1-2
d_gene: .
abundance: few

CDR3aa: CASSPLTGPRGYTF
CDR3nt: TGTGCCAGCAGCCCGCTGACAGGGCCCCGGGGCTACACCTTC
v_gene: TRBV7-2
j_gene: TRBJ1-2
d_gene: TRBD1
abundance: .

CDR3aa: CASSRDRATDTQYF
CDR3nt: TGTGCCAGCAGCCGGGACAGGGCCACAGATACGCAGTATTTT
v_gene: TRBV7-3
j_gene: TRBJ2-3
d_gene: TRBD1
abundance: .

CDR3aa: CASTSSGGWYNEQFF
CDR3nt: TGTGCCAGTACCTCTAGCGGGGGTTGGTACAATGAGCAGTTCTTC
v_gene: TRBV19
j_gene: TRBJ2-1
d_gene: TRBD2
abundance: .

CDR3aa: CASRPTTGENTEAFF
CDR3nt: TGTGCCAGCAGGCCCACGACAGGGGAGAACACTGAAGCTTTCTTT
v_gene: TRBV6-4
j_gene: TRBJ1-1
d_gene: TRBD1
abundance: .

CDR3aa: CASIREGTDTQYF
CDR3nt: TGTGCCAGTATCAGGGAGGGGACAGATACGCAGTATTTT
v_gene: TRBV28
j_gene: TRBJ2-3
d_gene: TRBD2
abundance: once

CDR3aa: CASSTSVGGGYEQYF
CDR3nt: TGTGCCAGCAGCACTAGTGTAGGTGGGGGCTACGAGCAGTACTTC
v_gene: TRBV11-2
j_gene: TRBJ2-7
d_gene: .
abundance: .

CDR3aa: CSVAVGNTEAFF
CDR3nt: TGCAGCGTTGCTGTCGGAAACACTGAAGCTTTCTTT
v_gene: TRBV29-1
j_gene: TRBJ1-1
d_gene: .
abundance: .

CDR3aa: CASTMTGGTANYGYTF
CDR3nt: TGTGCCAGCACCATGACAGGGGGCACTGCTAACTATGGCTACACCTTC
v_gene: TRBV28
j_gene: TRBJ1-2
d_gene: TRBD1
abundance: once